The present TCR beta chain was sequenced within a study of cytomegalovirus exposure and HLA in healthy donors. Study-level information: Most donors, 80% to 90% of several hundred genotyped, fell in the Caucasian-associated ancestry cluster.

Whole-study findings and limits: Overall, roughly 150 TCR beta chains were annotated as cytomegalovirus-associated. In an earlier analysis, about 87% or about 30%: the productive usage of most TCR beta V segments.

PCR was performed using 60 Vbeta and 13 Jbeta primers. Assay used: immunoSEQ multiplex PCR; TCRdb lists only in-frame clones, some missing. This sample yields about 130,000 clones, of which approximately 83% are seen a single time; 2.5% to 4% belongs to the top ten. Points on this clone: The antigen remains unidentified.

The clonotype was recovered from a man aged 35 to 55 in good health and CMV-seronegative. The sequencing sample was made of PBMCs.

In DNA, the CDR3 is TGTGCCAGCAGGGAATACTCAGGGGGTGAAAAACTGTTTTTT. This sequence encodes CASREYSGGEKLFF. V gene TRBV5-5 combines with J gene TRBJ1-4, with 7 bases matching TRBD1. The CDR3 covers 14 residues. Germline CDR1 and CDR2: SGHKS and YYEKEE (reference sequence). With 5 bases clipped from V and 7 bases from J, the junction kept 8 bases outside the gene matches.